This TCR beta chain stems from a study of T-cell memory formation after mild COVID-19. Employing constant-segment primers, 5'RACE generated TCR alpha and TCR beta cDNA libraries bearing sample barcodes and UMIs. TCRdb reanalysed the 5' RACE reads using MiXCR and keeps one entry per CDR3 protein. Among 150,000 to 200,000 distinct CDR3 sequences, roughly 28% were seen once, and the ten largest hold around 12%. The V gene end was trimmed by 6 bases and the J gene end by 8 bases; junction bases not matched to a gene: 9. Germline CDR1 is MNHEY and CDR2 is SVGAGI. This CDR3 has 14 residues. This clonotype was seen once. The antigen is unknown. Study-level findings and limits: Researchers found some responding clones in pre-infection memory, a sign that cross-reactive memory joined. Clones that contracted from day 15 to 85 were balanced CD4/CD8, while later expanders leaned CD4+. Contracting CD4+ clones sat mainly in CM and EM; CD8+ in EMRA.

This chain links TRBV6-5 with TRBJ1-1, with 10 bases that match TRBD1. The receptor comes from an adult woman who had mild COVID-19 (a few samples of this study predate the infection). Cell type and time point are not known. The material sequenced was PBMCs or a T cell subset sorted from them (not recorded which). CDR3 protein: CASRPDGGQGEAFF. CDR3 coding DNA: TGTGCCAGCAGACCCGATGGGGGACAGGGGGAAGCTTTCTTT.